Following are 24 T cell receptor beta chains from one sample sequenced in a study of blood T cell repertoires in COVID-19. Profiled with immunoSEQ multiplex PCR; TCRdb holds only in-frame clones, not every one. The sample yields some 46,000 clones, about four fifths seen once. The sample was peripheral blood. All receptors derive from a woman aged 55-75 years with acute or convalescent COVID-19.

The chain links TRBV12-3 or TRBV12-4 to TRBJ1-1, with a weak D call TRBD1 (5 bases). The CDR3 contains 13 residues. V was trimmed by 6 bases and J by 5 bases, leaving 13 bases between them. The CDR3 loop reads CASSPDGGTEAFF. CDR3 coding DNA: TGTGCCAGCAGCCCGGACGGGGGGACTGAAGCTTTCTTT.

This clone has a single count. The V and J genes are TRBV12-3 or TRBV12-4 and TRBJ1-5, with D hard to call. Deletions cut 4 bases from V and 5 bases from J, with 3 bases between. This CDR3 is 11 amino acids long. CDR3 in DNA: TGTGCCAGCAGTTACTATCAGCCCCAGCATTTT. Its protein is CASSYYQPQHF.

The chain recombines TRBV30 with TRBJ2-1; D might be TRBD1 (5 bases). Germline V lookup: CDR1 GTSNPN, CDR2 SVGIG (reference sequence). The CDR3 runs to 12 residues. The ends were cut back, 7 bases at V and 3 bases at J, with 10 bases in the middle. The CDR3 sequence: CASTQGYNEQFF. The CDR3 DNA follows: TGTGCCTCAACCCAGGGCTACAATGAGCAGTTCTTC.

CDR3 DNA: TGTGCCAGCGAGGCGGCGGGGGGTGAAACCGGGGAGCTGTTTTTT. Amino acids: CASEAAGGETGELFF. V gene TRBV2 combines with J gene TRBJ2-2; the match to TRBD2 covers 8 bases. With V trimmed by 8 bases and J by 5 bases, 10 bases remained unmatched. This CDR3 comprises 15 residues. Germline V CDR1 and CDR2: SNHLY, FYNNEI.

V gene TRBV5-5 combines with J gene TRBJ1-6; D call uncertain. Germline V gene lookup returns CDR1 SGHKS and CDR2 YYEKEE (reference sequence). This CDR3 comprises 13 residues. V was shortened by 4 bases and J by 7 bases, with 9 bases between the two germline ends. CDR3 DNA: TGTGCCAGCAGCCCCTCCGTGAATTCACCCCTCCACTTT. Translation: CASSPSVNSPLHF.

The rearrangement joins TRBV18 to TRBJ2-7, with D perhaps TRBD1 (6 bases). Trimming pared 2 bases from V and 6 bases from J, leaving 11 bases between. Germline CDR1 is KGHSH and CDR2 is LQKENI. This CDR3 region has 13 residues. The CDR3 nucleotides read TGTGCCAGCTCACCAAGGGACACGGGCGAGCAGTACTTC. It yields the protein CASSPRDTGEQYF.

This clone was seen a few times. The CDR3 sequence: CATSTGTGGAQEKLFF. As DNA, the CDR3 is TGTGCCACCAGCACGGGGACAGGGGGCGCTCAAGAAAAACTGTTTTTT. The chain is built from TRBV15 and TRBJ1-4; 12 bases line up with TRBD1. The germline CDR1 and CDR2 sequences are LNHNV and YYDKDF (reference sequence). Trimming cost V 4 bases and J 8 bases; bases outside gene matches: 8. This CDR3 is 16 amino acids long.

The chain uses TRBV27 and TRBJ1-2; TRBD1 agrees at 7 bases. This CDR3 region has 13 residues. Per germline, CDR1 MNHEY and CDR2 SMNVEV (reference sequence). V was clipped by 5 bases and J by 5 bases; unmatched bases: 5. This CDR3 is CASSHTGEYGYTF. CDR3 bases: TGTGCCAGCAGTCACACAGGGGAATATGGCTACACCTTC.

In regard to this clone: Additional DNA sequences in this sample encode the identical CDR3. The chain is built from TRBV18 and TRBJ1-2; 10 bases align to TRBD1. Trimming took 3 bases from V and 1 from J; bases not matched to a gene: 2. This CDR3 is 15 amino acids long. Germline V gene data show CDR1 as KGHSH and CDR2 as LQKENI. The CDR3 nucleotides read TGTGCCAGCTCACCGGACAGGGGGAATAACTATGGCTACACCTTC. This translates into CASSPDRGNNYGYTF.

The chain recombines TRBV11-2 with TRBJ2-1; 9 bases match TRBD1. V trimming: 4 bases; J trimming: 2 bases; junction bases outside the gene matches: 3. This CDR3 region has 15 residues. Germline lookup yields CDR1 SGHAT and CDR2 FQNNGV. The CDR3: CASSSGQGTYNEQFF. In nucleotides, the CDR3 is TGTGCCAGCAGCTCGGGACAGGGAACCTACAATGAGCAGTTCTTC.

The rearrangement joins TRBV4-1 to TRBJ2-1; TRBD2 agrees at 10 bases. This CDR3 spans 14 amino acids. Unmatched junction bases numbered 6, after V lost 8 bases and J lost 5 bases. Germline CDR1 and CDR2: MGHRA and YSYEKL. The CDR3 is CASQSSGGDNEQFF. CDR3 nucleotide sequence: TGCGCCAGCCAATCTAGCGGGGGTGACAATGAGCAGTTCTTC.

The rearrangement joins TRBV7-9 to TRBJ1-1; D remains ambiguous. CDR3 length equals 12 residues. Germline lookup yields CDR1 SEHNR and CDR2 FQNEAQ (reference sequence). Trimming removed 5 bases from V and 4 bases from J, with 8 bases in between. CDR3 sequence: CASSKQSTEAFF. As DNA, the CDR3 is TGTGCCAGCAGCAAACAGTCCACTGAAGCTTTCTTT.

The J gene is TRBJ1-1, the V gene TRBV6-5, with D maybe TRBD1 (6 bases). This CDR3 spans 15 amino acids. Germline V lookup: CDR1 MNHEY, CDR2 SVGAGI. Trimming removed 7 bases at V and 9 bases at J, with 24 bases between. In DNA, the CDR3 is TGTGCCAGCAACCCCGGGGGGGGGCGGACGAATAAAGCTTTCTTT. Amino acid sequence: CASNPGGGRTNKAFF.

J is TRBJ2-3 and V is TRBV7-2; 9 bases align to TRBD2. V dropped 3 bases and J dropped 4; count of bases not matched to a gene: 5. This CDR3 has 15 amino acids. Germline assignment: CDR1 SGHTA and CDR2 FQGNSA. CDR3 in amino acids: CASSFRAGGPDTQYF. The CDR3 bases are TGTGCCAGCAGCTTTCGTGCGGGGGGGCCAGATACGCAGTATTTT. Variable domain in full (rest from reference TRBV7-2 and TRBJ2-3): GAGVSQSPSNKVTEKGKDVELRCDPISGHTALYWYRQSLGQGLEFLIYFQGNSAPDKSGLPSDRFSAERTGGSVSTLTIQRTQQEDSAVYLCASSFRAGGPDTQYFGPGTRLTVL.

This chain joins TRBV10-2 and TRBJ1-4; TRBD1 is a possible D gene (5 bases). This CDR3 is 14 amino acids long. Germline V CDR1 and CDR2: WSHSY, SAAADI. V was cut by 3 bases and J by 7 bases, with 12 bases left in between. The CDR3 DNA reads TGCGCCAGCAGTGAAGTAGGGGTGGTTGAAAAACTGTTTTTT. It is translated as CASSEVGVVEKLFF.

The chain links TRBV28 to TRBJ1-4; a possible D gene is TRBD1 (6 bases). V lost 3 bases to trimming and J lost 8 bases, with 13 bases between them. This CDR3 has 14 amino acids. CDR1 is MDHEN, CDR2 SYDVKM, per germline. CDR3 sequence reads: CASSFTGLREKLFF. The CDR3 DNA sequence: TGTGCCAGCAGTTTTACAGGGCTAAGGGAAAAACTGTTTTTT.

The J gene is TRBJ1-4, the V gene TRBV5-1; D gene uncertain. This CDR3 region has 15 residues. Per germline, CDR1 SGHRS and CDR2 YFSETQ. The ends were cut back, 1 base at V and 2 bases at J, with 9 bases in the middle. CDR3 region: CASSLSGITNEKLFF. The CDR3 DNA reads TGCGCCAGCAGCTTGTCGGGTATCACTAATGAAAAACTGTTTTTT.

This sequence joins TRBV9 and TRBJ2-2, with 8 bases aligning to TRBD1. V shed 0 bases and J 4 bases; nucleotides not matched to a gene: 5. This CDR3 has 16 amino acids. CDR1 is SGDLS, CDR2 YYNGEE, per germline. CDR3 in DNA: TGTGCCAGCAGCGTAGTCCAGGGGGCAACCACCGGGGAGCTGTTTTTT. This gives the protein CASSVVQGATTGELFF.

J is TRBJ1-5 and V is TRBV10-3; 7 bases fit TRBD1. Trimming removed 4 bases from V and 1 base from J; junction bases left unmatched: 1. Per the germline V gene, CDR1 is ENHRY and CDR2 is SYGVKD. The CDR3 spans 14 residues. CDR3 coding DNA: TGTGCCATCAGTGGACAGGGCAGCAATCAGCCCCAGCATTTT. Encoded protein: CAISGQGSNQPQHF.

This chain joins TRBV6-5 and TRBJ1-2; D gene unclear. V shed 2 bases and J shed 4 bases, with 11 bases lying between them. CDR1 MNHEY and CDR2 SVGAGI come from the germline V gene. This CDR3 has 14 residues. The CDR3 sequence is CASSYISAAYGYTF. In DNA form, the CDR3 reads TGTGCCAGCAGTTACATCTCGGCGGCCTATGGCTACACCTTC.

The chain uses TRBV5-1 and TRBJ1-6, with D maybe TRBD1 (5 bases). V was clipped by 0 bases and J by 5 bases, with 15 bases between them. The CDR3 contains 17 residues. The germline gives CDR1 SGHRS, CDR2 YFSETQ. The DNA of the CDR3 is TGCGCCAGCAGCTTGGCCAGGGTCGGCTACCATAATTCACCCCTCCACTTT. Protein: CASSLARVGYHNSPLHF.

This clone showed up just once. This chain connects TRBV2 to TRBJ1-4; possibly TRBD1 for D (6 bases). The CDR3 runs 14 residues. V lost 3 bases to trimming and J lost 3 bases, with 8 bases between them. Germline-derived CDR1 and CDR2 are SNHLY and FYNNEI. CDR3 DNA: TGTGCCAGCAGTGATCCAGGGGCTAATGAAAAACTGTTTTTT. Translation gives CASSDPGANEKLFF.

The gene calls are TRBV7-2 and TRBJ1-1, with 7 bases identical to TRBD1. Trimming cost V 5 bases and J 0 bases; bases outside gene matches: 9. The CDR3 is 16 amino acids. Germline CDR1 is SGHTA and CDR2 is FQGNSA. CDR3 sequence: CASSLTLTGVNTEAFF. The CDR3 DNA sequence: TGTGCCAGCAGCCTCACACTAACAGGGGTGAACACTGAAGCTTTCTTT.

The chain is built from TRBV30 and TRBJ1-6, with 9 bases lining up with TRBD1. V lost 3 bases to trimming and J lost 5 bases; unmatched junction nucleotides: 8. This CDR3 spans 16 amino acids. The germline V gene encodes CDR1 GTSNPN and CDR2 SVGIG (reference sequence). CDR3 loop: CAWRDPGQGNNSPLHF. In nucleotides, the CDR3 is TGTGCCTGGAGGGACCCTGGACAGGGGAATAATTCACCCCTCCACTTT.